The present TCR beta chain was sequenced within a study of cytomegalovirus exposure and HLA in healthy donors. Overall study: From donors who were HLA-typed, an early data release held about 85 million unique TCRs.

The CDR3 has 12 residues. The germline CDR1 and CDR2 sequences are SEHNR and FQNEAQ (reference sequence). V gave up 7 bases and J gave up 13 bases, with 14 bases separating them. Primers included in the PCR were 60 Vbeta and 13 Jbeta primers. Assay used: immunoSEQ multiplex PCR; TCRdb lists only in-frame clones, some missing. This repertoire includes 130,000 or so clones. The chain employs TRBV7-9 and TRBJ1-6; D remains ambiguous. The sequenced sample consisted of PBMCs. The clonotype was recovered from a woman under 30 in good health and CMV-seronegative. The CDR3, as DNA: TGTGCCAGCACCGGTGCGGGCCGTCCCCTCCACTTT. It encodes CASTGAGRPLHF.